Below, one T cell receptor beta chain is given with its context. This table comes from immunoSEQ multiplex PCR, and its TCRdb copy is limited to in-frame clones, with some not included. The profile shows 70,000 to 80,000 clones, around 87% of them singletons. This sample was taken from a study of OX40 agonist ivuxolimab in advanced cancers. The sequence was collected from an adult with an advanced solid tumor such as melanoma, head and neck, liver or kidney cancer. The sample here was CD4+ or CD8+ T cells sorted from blood, taken in a trial of the OX40 agonist ivuxolimab.

The CDR3 is CASSLTDNSYEQYF. The CDR3 DNA reads as TGTGCCAGCAGTTTAACGGACAACTCCTACGAGCAGTACTTC. The V gene is TRBV27, the J gene TRBJ2-7; maybe TRBD1 (5 bases). In germline, CDR1 is MNHEY, CDR2 SMNVEV (reference sequence). Trimming cost V 2 bases and J 0 bases, with 8 bases left between them. The CDR3 runs to 14 residues.